The 5 T cell receptor beta chains below all came from one sample that was sequenced in a study of early T cells in non-severe SARS-CoV-2 infection. TCRdb recomputed calls from the 5' RACE reads with MiXCR, one row per CDR3 protein. The repertoire holds 20,000 to 25,000 distinct CDR3 sequences, with approximately 4.5% as singletons. Specimen: whole blood. These receptors were obtained from an adult who was a healthcare worker with PCR-confirmed SARS-CoV-2 infection or an uninfected control (not recorded which).

This clonotype was counted many times. The V and J genes are TRBV7-2 and TRBJ2-5, with 11 bases fitting TRBD2. CDR3 length: 16 residues. Looked up from germline, CDR1 is SGHTA and CDR2 is FQGNSA. Losses at the gene ends were 1 base for V and 4 bases for J; bases not matched to a gene: 5. The CDR3: CASSLVALAGVETQYF. CDR3 sequence (DNA): TGTGCCAGCAGCTTAGTGGCACTAGCGGGGGTAGAGACCCAGTACTTC.

By frequency in the sample, this clonotype is medium-sized. The chain links TRBV6-2 or TRBV6-3 to TRBJ2-2; 8 bases agree with TRBD1. J was trimmed by 6 bases and V by 2 bases; bases with no gene match: 14. The CDR3 consists of 18 residues. Per germline, CDR1 MNHEY and CDR2 SVGEGT. The CDR3 bases are TGTGCCAGCAGTTACACAATATTTACCGGGACAGGACCCGGGGAGCTGTTTTTT. This gives the protein CASSYTIFTGTGPGELFF.

This clonotype was observed many times. This chain connects TRBV18 to TRBJ2-4; D gene uncertain. Trimming cost V 3 bases and J 0 bases, with 6 bases left between them. Germline CDR1 and CDR2: KGHSH and LQKENI. There are 14 residues in the CDR3. For the CDR3, the DNA is TGTGCCAGCTCACCTCAGTTAGCCAAAAACATTCAGTACTTC. Translating it yields CASSPQLAKNIQYF.

This clonotype was recorded a few times. J is TRBJ2-1 and V is TRBV7-2; 8 bases line up with TRBD1. V shed 5 bases and J 1 base; nucleotides not matched to a gene: 4. CDR3 length: 15 amino acids. In germline, CDR1 is SGHTA, CDR2 FQGNSA. CDR3 DNA sequence: TGTGCCAGCAGCCCAGGGGGCCGGTCCTACAATGAGCAGTTCTTC. This codes for CASSPGGRSYNEQFF.

In its sample, this clonotype was seen many times. The J gene is TRBJ2-2, the V gene TRBV7-2; tentatively, D is TRBD1 (6 bases). The germline V and J ends were trimmed by 5 bases and 6 bases, with 16 bases remaining between them. This CDR3 contains 15 residues. Germline V gives CDR1 SGHTA, CDR2 FQGNSA. The CDR3 reads CASSPEQGSAGELFF. The CDR3 nucleotides read TGTGCCAGCAGCCCTGAACAGGGATCCGCCGGGGAGCTGTTTTTT.